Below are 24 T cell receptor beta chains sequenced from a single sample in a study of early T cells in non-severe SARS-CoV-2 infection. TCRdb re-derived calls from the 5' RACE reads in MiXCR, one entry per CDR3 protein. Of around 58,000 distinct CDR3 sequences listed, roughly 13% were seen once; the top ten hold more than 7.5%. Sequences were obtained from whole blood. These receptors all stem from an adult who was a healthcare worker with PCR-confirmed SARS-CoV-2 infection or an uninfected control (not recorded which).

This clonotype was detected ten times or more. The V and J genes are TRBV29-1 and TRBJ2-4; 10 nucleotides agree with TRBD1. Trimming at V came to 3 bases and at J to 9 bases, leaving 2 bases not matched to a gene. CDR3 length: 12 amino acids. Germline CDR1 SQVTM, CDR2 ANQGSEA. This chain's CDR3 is CSVEWTGGIQYF. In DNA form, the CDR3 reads TGCAGCGTTGAGTGGACAGGGGGCATTCAGTACTTC.

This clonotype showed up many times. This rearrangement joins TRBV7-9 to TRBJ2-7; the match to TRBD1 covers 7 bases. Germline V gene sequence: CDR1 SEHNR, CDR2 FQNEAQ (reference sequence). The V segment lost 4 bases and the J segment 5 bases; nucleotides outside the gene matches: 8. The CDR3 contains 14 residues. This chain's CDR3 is CASSSTRQGHEQYF. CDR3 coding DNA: TGTGCCAGCAGCTCTACGAGACAGGGTCACGAGCAGTACTTC.

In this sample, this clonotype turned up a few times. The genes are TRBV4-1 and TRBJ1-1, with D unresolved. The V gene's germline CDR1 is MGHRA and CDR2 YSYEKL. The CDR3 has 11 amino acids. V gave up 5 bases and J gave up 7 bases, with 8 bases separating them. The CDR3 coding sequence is TGCGCCAGCAGCGGAAGCGGTGAAGCTTTCTTT. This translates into CASSGSGEAFF.

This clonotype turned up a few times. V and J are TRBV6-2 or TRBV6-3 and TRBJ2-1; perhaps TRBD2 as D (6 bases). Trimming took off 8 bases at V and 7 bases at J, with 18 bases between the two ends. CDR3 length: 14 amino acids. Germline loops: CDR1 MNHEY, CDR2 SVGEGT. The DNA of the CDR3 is TGTGCCAGCGGATTGGAGGGCCGTCGTAATGAGCAGTTCTTC. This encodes CASGLEGRRNEQFF.

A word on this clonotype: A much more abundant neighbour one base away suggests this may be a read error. The CDR3 loop is CAGSYSGPSYEQYF. CDR3 nucleotides: TGTGCCGGCAGCTACTCGGGACCTTCCTACGAGCAGTACTTC. The V call is TRBV11-2, the J call TRBJ2-7, with D tentatively TRBD1 or TRBD2 (5 bases each). Germline V gene lookup returns CDR1 SGHAT and CDR2 FQNNGV. The CDR3 runs 14 residues.

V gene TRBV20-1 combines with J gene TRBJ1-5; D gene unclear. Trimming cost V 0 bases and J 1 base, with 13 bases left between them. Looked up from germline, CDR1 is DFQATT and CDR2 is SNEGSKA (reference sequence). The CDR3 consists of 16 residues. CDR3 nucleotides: TGCAGTGCTAGAGATAGTTCGGCGGGGAGCAATCAGCCCCAGCATTTT. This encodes CSARDSSAGSNQPQHF.

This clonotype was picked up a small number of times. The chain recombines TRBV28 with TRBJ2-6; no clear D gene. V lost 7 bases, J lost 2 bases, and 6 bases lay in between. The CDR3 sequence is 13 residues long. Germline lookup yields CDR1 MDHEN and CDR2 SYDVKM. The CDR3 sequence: CASIRPGANVLTF. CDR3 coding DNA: TGTGCCAGCATCCGACCTGGGGCCAACGTCCTGACTTTC.

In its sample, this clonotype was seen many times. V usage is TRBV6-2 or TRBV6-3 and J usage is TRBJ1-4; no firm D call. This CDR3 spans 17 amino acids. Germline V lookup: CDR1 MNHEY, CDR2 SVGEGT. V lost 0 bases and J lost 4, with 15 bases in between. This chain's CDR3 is CASSYSIRRKINEKLFF. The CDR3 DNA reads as TGTGCCAGCAGTTACTCGATTCGGAGGAAGATTAATGAAAAACTGTTTTTT.

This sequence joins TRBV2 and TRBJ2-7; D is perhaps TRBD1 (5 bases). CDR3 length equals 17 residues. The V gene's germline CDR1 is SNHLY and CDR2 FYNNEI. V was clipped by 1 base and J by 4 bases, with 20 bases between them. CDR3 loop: CASSEDLGAGIRYEQYF. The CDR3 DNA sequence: TGTGCCAGCAGTGAAGATTTAGGGGCAGGGATAAGGTACGAGCAGTACTTC.

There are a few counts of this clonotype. DNA of the CDR3: TGTGCCAGCAGCCGCCGGACAGGGGATGGCTACACCTTC. Residues: CASSRRTGDGYTF. The rearrangement joins TRBV6-2 or TRBV6-3 to TRBJ1-2; 9 bases line up with TRBD1. This CDR3 spans 13 amino acids. J lost 6 bases, V lost 6 bases, and 5 bases had no gene match. The V gene's germline CDR1 is MNHEY and CDR2 SVGEGT.

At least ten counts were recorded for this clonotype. Here the CDR3 reads CASSYSRLAGGYNEQFF. Here the CDR3 DNA reads TGTGCCAGCAGTTACTCGAGGCTAGCGGGGGGGTACAATGAGCAGTTCTTC. This chain joins TRBV6-5 and TRBJ2-1, with TRBD2 matching over 12 bases. The CDR3 totals 17 residues. CDR1 is MNHEY and CDR2 is SVGAGI in the germline V gene. Unmatched junction bases numbered 4, after V lost 0 bases and J lost 4 bases.

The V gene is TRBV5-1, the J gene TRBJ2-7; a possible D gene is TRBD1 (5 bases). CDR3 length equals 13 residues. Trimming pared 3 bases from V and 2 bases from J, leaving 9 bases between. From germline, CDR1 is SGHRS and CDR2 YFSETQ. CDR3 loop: CASSSATAYEQYF. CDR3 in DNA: TGCGCCAGCAGCTCCGCGACAGCCTACGAGCAGTACTTC. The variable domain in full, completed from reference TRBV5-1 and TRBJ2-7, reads KAGVTQTPRYLIKTRGQQVTLSCSPISGHRSVSWYQQTPGQGLQFLFEYFSETQRNKGNFPGRFSGRQFSNSRSEMNVSTLELGDSALYLCASSSATAYEQYFGPGTRLTVT.

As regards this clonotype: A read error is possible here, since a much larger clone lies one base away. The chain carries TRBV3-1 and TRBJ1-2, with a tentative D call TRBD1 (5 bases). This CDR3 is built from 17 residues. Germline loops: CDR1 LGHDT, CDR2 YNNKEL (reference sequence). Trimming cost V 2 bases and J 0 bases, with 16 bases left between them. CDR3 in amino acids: CASSQRKARVTNYGYTF. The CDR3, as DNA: TGTGCCAGCAGCCAAAGAAAGGCCAGGGTAACTAACTATGGCTACACCTTC. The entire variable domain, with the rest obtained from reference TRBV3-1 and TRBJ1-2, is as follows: DTAVSQTPKYLVTQMGNDKSIKCEQNLGHDTMYWYKQDSKKFLKIMFSYNNKELIINETVPNRFSPKSPDKAHLNLHINSLELGDSAVYFCASSQRKARVTNYGYTFGSGTRLTVV.

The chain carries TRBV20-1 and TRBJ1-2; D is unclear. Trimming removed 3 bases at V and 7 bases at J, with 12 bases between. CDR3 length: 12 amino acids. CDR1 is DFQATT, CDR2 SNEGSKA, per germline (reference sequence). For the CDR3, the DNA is TGCAGTGCTAGTTTAACCTCGGCTGGCTACACCTTC. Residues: CSASLTSAGYTF.

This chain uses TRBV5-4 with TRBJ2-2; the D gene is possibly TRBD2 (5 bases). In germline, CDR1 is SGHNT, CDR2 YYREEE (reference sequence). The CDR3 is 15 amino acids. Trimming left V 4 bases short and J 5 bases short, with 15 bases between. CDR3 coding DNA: TGTGCCAGCAGCCGACGGAGGAACCAGACCGGGGAGCTGTTTTTT. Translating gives CASSRRRNQTGELFF.

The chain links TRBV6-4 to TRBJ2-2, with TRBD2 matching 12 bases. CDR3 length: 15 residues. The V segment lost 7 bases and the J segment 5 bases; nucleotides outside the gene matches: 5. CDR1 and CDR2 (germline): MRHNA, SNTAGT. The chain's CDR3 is CASTPTSGSTGELFF. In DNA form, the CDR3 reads TGTGCCAGCACCCCGACTAGCGGGAGTACCGGGGAGCTGTTTTTT.

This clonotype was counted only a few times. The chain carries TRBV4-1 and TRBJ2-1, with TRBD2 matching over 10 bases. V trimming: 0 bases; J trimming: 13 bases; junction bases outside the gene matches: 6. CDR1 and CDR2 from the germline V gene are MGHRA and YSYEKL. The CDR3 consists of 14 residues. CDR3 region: CASSQDLSGRAQFF. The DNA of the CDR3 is TGCGCCAGCAGCCAAGATTTGAGCGGGAGGGCCCAGTTCTTC.

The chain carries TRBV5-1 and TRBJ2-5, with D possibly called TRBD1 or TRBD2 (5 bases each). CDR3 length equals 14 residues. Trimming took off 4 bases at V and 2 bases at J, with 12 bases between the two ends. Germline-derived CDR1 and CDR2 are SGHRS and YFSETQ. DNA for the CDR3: TGCGCCAGCAGCGGGGGACGGAGACAAGAGACCCAGTACTTC. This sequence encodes CASSGGRRQETQYF.

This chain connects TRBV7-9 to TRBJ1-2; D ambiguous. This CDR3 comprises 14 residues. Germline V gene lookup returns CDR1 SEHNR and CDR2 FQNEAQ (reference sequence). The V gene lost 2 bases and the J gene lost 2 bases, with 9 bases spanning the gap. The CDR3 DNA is TGTGCCAGCAGCTTATCGACGGACAACTATGGCTACACCTTC. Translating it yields CASSLSTDNYGYTF.

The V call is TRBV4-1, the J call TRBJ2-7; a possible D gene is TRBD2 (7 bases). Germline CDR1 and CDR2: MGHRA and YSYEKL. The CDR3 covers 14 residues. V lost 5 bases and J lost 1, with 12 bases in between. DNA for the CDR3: TGCGCCAGCAGCGTGGGAGGGGGATCCTACGAGCAGTACTTC. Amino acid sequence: CASSVGGGSYEQYF.

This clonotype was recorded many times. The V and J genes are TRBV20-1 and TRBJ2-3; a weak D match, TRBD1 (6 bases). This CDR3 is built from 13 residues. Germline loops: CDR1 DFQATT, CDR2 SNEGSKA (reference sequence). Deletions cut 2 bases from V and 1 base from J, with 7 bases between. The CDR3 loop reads CSARRQGTDTQYF. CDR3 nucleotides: TGCAGTGCTAGAAGACAGGGCACAGATACGCAGTATTTT.

The CDR3 sequence is CASSYQGGRAADTQYF. Here the CDR3 DNA reads TGTGCCAGCAGTTACCAAGGCGGGAGGGCCGCAGATACGCAGTATTTT. The chain couples TRBV6-2 or TRBV6-3 to TRBJ2-3, with 9 positions matching TRBD2. The germline gives CDR1 MNHEY, CDR2 SVGEGT. Trimming at V came to 2 bases and at J to 4 bases, leaving 7 bases not matched to a gene. The CDR3 loop spans 16 amino acids.

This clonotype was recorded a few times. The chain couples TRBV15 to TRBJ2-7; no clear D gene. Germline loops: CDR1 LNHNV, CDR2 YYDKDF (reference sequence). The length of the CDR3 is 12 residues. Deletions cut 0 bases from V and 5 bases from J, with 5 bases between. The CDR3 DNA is TGTGCCACCAGCAGAGATCGACACGAGCAGTACTTC. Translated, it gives CATSRDRHEQYF.

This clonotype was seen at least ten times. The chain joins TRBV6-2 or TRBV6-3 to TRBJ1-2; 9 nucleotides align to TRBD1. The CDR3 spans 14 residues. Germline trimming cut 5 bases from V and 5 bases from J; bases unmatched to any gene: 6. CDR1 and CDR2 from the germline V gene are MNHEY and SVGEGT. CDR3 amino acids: CASSPGQGLYGYTF. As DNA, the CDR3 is TGTGCCAGCAGTCCGGGACAGGGATTGTATGGCTACACCTTC.